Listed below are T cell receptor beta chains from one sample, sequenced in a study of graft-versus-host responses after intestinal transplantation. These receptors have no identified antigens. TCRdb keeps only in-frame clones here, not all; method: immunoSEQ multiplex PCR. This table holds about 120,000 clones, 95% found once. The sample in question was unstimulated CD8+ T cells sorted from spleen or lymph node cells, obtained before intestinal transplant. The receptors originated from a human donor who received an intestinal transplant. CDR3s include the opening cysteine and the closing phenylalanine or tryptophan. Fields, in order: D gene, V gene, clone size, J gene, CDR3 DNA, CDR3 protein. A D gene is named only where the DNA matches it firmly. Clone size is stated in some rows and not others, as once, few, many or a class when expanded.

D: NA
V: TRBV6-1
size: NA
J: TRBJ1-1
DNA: TGTGCCAGCAAGAACAGGGTCGATAACACTGAAGCTTTCTTT
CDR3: CASKNRVDNTEAFF

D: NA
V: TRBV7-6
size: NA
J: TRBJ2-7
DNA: TGTGCCAGCAGCCAAGGACTGGCCTACGAGCAGTACTTC
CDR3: CASSQGLAYEQYF

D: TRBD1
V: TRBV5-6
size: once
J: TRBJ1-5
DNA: TGTGCCAGCAGCTTGGGACAGGGGGTCTTTCAGCCCCAGCATTTT
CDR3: CASSLGQGVFQPQHF

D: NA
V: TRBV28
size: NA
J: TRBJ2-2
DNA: TGTGCCAGCAGTTTTTTGGCCACCGGGGAGCTGTCTTTT
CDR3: CASSFLATGELSF

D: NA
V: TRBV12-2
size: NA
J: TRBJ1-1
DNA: TGTGCAAGTCGCTTAGCTCCCTCTTCTACAGGGGGCGCGAACACTGAAGCTTTCTTT
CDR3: CASRLAPSSTGGANTEAFF

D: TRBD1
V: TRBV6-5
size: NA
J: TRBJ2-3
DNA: TGTGCCAGCAGTTACCCACCAGGGGGTAGAGATACGCAGTATTTT
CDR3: CASSYPPGGRDTQYF

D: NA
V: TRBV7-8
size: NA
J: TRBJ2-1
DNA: TGTGCCAGCATCGGAACGTTTAGCTCCTACAATGAGCAGTTCTTC
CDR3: CASIGTFSSYNEQFF

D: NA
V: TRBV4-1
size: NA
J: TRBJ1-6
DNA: TGCGCCAGCAGCCAAGAGCCAGGGAGTTATAATTCACCCCTCCACTTT
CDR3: CASSQEPGSYNSPLHF

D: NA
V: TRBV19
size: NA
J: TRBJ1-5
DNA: TGTGCCAGTAGTATTTGGGGTAAAGCTCAGCCCCAGCATTTT
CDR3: CASSIWGKAQPQHF

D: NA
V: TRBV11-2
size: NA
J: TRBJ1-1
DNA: TGTGCCAGCAGCTTAGGAACAGGGTTCACTGAAGCTTTCTTT
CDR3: CASSLGTGFTEAFF

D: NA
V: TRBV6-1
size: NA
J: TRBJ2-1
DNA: TGTGCCAGCAGGGGGTGGGCTTACGAGGACAATGAGCAGTTCTTC
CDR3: CASRGWAYEDNEQFF

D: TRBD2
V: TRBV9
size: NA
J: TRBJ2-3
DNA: TGTGCCAGCAGCGTAGTGACTAGCGGGAGCTTGGATACGCAGTATTTT
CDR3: CASSVVTSGSLDTQYF

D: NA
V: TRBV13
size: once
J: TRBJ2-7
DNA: TGTGCCAGCGCCTGGGGATCCTACGAGCAGTACTTC
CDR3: CASAWGSYEQYF

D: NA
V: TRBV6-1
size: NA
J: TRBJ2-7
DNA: TGTGCCAGCAGCTCCAGGGGTAGCTACGAGCAGTACTTC
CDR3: CASSSRGSYEQYF

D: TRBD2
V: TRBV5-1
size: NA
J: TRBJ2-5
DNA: TGCGCCAGCAGCTTCCACATGACTAGCACTTACCAAGAGACCCAGTACTTC
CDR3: CASSFHMTSTYQETQYF

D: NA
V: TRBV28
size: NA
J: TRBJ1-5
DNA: TGTGCCACCGACTTACCAGATCAGCCCCAGCATTTT
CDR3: CATDLPDQPQHF

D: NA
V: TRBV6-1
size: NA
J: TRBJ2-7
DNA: TGTGCCAGCAGTGAAGGTGCCCAAGTTAACTACGAGCAGTACTTC
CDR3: CASSEGAQVNYEQYF

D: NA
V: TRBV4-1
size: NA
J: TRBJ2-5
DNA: TGCGCCAGCAGCCAGAGGCCTTCGAGCCCGAGCCAAGAGACCCAGTACTTC
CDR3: CASSQRPSSPSQETQYF

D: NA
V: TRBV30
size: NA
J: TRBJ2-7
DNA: TGTGCCTGGAGTGACTCCTACGAGCAGTACTTC
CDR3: CAWSDSYEQYF

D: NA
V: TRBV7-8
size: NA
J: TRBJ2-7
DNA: TGTGCCAGCAGTTCCCTTCGGCTTTCCTACGAGCAGTACTTC
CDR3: CASSSLRLSYEQYF

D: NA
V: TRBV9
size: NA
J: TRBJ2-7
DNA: TGTGCCAGCAGCGTAGCCGAGGCTTTGTCCCGACCGAACGAGCAGTACTTC
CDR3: CASSVAEALSRPNEQYF

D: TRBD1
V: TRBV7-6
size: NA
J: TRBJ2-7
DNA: TGTGCCAGCAGCTTAGCGGGACAGGGCTACGAGCAGTACTTC
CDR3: CASSLAGQGYEQYF

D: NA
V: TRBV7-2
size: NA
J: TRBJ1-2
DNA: TGTGCCACCAATATAACTAGGAACTATGGCTACACCTTC
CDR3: CATNITRNYGYTF

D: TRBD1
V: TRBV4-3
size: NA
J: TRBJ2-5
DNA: TGCGCCAGCAGCCCCGGGCAGGGGGTGAAAGAGACCCAGTACTTC
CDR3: CASSPGQGVKETQYF

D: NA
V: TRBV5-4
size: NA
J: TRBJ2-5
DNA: TGTGCCAGCAGCTTGGCTCTGGAAAAAGAGACCCAGTACTTC
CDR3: CASSLALEKETQYF

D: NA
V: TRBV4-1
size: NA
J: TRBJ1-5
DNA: TGCGCCAGCAGCTACTCCGGGACTTTGCCCCAGCATTTT
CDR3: CASSYSGTLPQHF

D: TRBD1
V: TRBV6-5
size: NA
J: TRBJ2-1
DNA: TGTGCCAGCAGTCCCGACAGGGACGAGCAGTTCTTC
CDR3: CASSPDRDEQFF

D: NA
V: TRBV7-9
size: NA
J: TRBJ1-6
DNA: TGTGCCAGCAGCCTCGGGTTTTCACCCCTCCACTTT
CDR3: CASSLGFSPLHF

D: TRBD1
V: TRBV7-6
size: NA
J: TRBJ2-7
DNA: TGTGCCAGCAGCTTAGCGTTACAGGGGGACGAGCAGTACTTC
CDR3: CASSLALQGDEQYF

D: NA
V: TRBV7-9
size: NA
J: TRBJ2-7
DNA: TGTGCCAGCAGCTTAGGCCAGGGATCGGGCGAGCAGTACTTC
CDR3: CASSLGQGSGEQYF

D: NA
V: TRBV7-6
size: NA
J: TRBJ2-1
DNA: TGTGCCAGCAGCTTAGTGGCGTTTCGCCCCTACAATGAGCAGTTCTTC
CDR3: CASSLVAFRPYNEQFF

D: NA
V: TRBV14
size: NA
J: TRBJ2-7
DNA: TGTGCCAGCAGCCAACTTGGGGGTAGCGAGCAGTACTTC
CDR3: CASSQLGGSEQYF

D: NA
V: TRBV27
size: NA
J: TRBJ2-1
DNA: TGTGCCAGCAGTTCCAGCCCCGGGACTCGGGGGGCTCATGAGCAGTTCTTC
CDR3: CASSSSPGTRGAHEQFF

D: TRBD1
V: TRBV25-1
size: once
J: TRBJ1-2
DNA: TGTGCCAGCAGTGAATGGGGACAGCCCAACTATGGCTACACCTTC
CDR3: CASSEWGQPNYGYTF

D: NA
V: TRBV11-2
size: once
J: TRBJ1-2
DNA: TGTGCCAGCAGCTTAGATGCGACCCAACGGGATGGCTACACCTTC
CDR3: CASSLDATQRDGYTF

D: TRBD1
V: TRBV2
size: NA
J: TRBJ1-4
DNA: TGTGCCAGCAGTGTTACCGGGACAGGGAACGAAAAACTGTTTTTT
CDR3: CASSVTGTGNEKLFF

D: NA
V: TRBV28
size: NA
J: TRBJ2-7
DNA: TGTGCCAGCAGTTGTGGGCTTGCCTACGAGCAGTACTTC
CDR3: CASSCGLAYEQYF

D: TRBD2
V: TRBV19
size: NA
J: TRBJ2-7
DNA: TGTGCCAGTAGTATAACTAGCGGATCCTACGAGCAGTACTTC
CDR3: CASSITSGSYEQYF

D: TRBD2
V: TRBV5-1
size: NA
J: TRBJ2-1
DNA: TGCGCCAGCAGCTTGGCCCCTAGCGGGAGGGTTAAGGATGAGCAGCTCTTC
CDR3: CASSLAPSGRVKDEQLF

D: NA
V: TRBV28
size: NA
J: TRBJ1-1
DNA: TGTGCCAGCAGTTTAGGGGACACTGAAGCTTTCTTT
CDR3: CASSLGDTEAFF

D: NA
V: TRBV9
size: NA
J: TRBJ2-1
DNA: TGTGCCAGCAGCCCAGGTCCGGCGGGCGATGAGCAGTTCTTC
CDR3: CASSPGPAGDEQFF

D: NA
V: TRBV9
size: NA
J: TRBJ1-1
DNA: TGTGCCAGCAGCGTAGACGGGAGGAACACTGAAGCTTTCTTT
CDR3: CASSVDGRNTEAFF

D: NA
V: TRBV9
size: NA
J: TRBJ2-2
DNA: TGTGCCAGCAATGGGGGCCTACACATCGGGGAGCTGTTTTTT
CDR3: CASNGGLHIGELFF

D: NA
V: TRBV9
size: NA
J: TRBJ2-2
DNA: TGTGCCAGCAGCGCAGGCGGGGAGCTGTTTTTT
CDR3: CASSAGGELFF

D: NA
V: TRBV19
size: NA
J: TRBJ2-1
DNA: TGTGCCAGTAGTATTGGGCGGGATCACAATGAGCAGTTCTTC
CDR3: CASSIGRDHNEQFF

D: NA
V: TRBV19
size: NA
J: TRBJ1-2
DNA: TGTGCCAGTAGGACTTCATATGGCTACACCTTC
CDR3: CASRTSYGYTF

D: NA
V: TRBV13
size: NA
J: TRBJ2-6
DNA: TGTGCCAGCAGCTTATACGGGACGCTAGTCTCTGGGGCCAACGTCCTGACTTTC
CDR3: CASSLYGTLVSGANVLTF

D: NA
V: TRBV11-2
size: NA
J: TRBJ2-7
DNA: TGTGCCAGCAGCCGTACAGGGATCTACGAGCAGTACTTC
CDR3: CASSRTGIYEQYF

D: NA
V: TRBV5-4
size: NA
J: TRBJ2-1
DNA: TGTGCCAGCAGACCCAACCCTAGGGTAGGAAATGAGCAGTTCTTC
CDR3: CASRPNPRVGNEQFF

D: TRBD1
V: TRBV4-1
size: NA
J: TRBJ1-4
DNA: TGCGCCAGCAGCCATGCCACAGGGGGAGTTTACAATGAAAAACTGTTTTTT
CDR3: CASSHATGGVYNEKLFF

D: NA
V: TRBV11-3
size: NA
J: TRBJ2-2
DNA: TGTGCCAGCTCGGAGACGAACACCGGGGAGCTGTTTTTT
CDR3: CASSETNTGELFF